Listed here are 22 T cell receptor beta chains from one sample, sequenced in a study of CXCR3-negative and CXCR3-positive naive CD8 T cells. With UMI labels, 5' RACE was used to prepare the TRB cDNA libraries. TCRdb processed the 5' RACE reads again and assigns one entry to each CDR3 protein, with no DNA. The sample table sets out 43,000 or so distinct CDR3 sequences. The specimen sequenced was naive CXCR3- CD8+ T cells from blood. The sample's subset: CD45RO-CCR7+CD27+CD95- naive CD8+ T cells lacking CXCR3 (TNR3-). The receptors were gathered from a human donor in good health. Some clones in this sample may be carry-over from other donors' samples.

CDR3 in amino acids: CASSFPSGGYNEQFF. The genes are TRBV12-3 or TRBV12-4 and TRBJ2-1; TCRdb selects TRBD2, and the lack of DNA leaves this call unchecked. The CDR3 loop spans 15 amino acids.

CDR3 protein: CSVEDSSSAGGGYGYTF. This chain uses TRBV29-1 with TRBJ1-2; as DNA is missing, the TRBD1 call by TCRdb cannot be tested. The CDR3 totals 17 residues. Looked up from germline, CDR1 is SQVTM and CDR2 is ANQGSEA.

Measured by frequency, this clonotype is medium-sized. This chain joins TRBV4-2 and TRBJ1-1. In germline, CDR1 is LGHNA, CDR2 YNFKEQ. The CDR3 is made up of 13 amino acids. CDR3 in amino acids: CASSQEVITEAFF.

The chain combines TRBV19 with TRBJ2-1. CDR3 length: 12 residues. CDR1 and CDR2 from the germline V gene are LNHDA and SQIVND (reference sequence). The CDR3 sequence is CASSIEGYEQFF.

This chain connects TRBV20-1 to TRBJ2-7. The germline V gene encodes CDR1 DFQATT and CDR2 SNEGSKA (reference sequence). The CDR3 length is 14 residues. CDR3 protein: CSARELAGVYEQYF.

CDR3 residues: CASTPRSSTDTQYF. V and J are TRBV6-4 and TRBJ2-3; TCRdb lists TRBD1, though no DNA is available to test this call. The CDR3 loop spans 14 amino acids. In germline, CDR1 is MRHNA, CDR2 SNTAGT.

This chain connects TRBV15 to TRBJ2-7; TCRdb proposes TRBD1, but this gene call is untestable without DNA. Germline lookup yields CDR1 LNHNV and CDR2 YYDKDF (reference sequence). This CDR3 spans 16 amino acids. The chain's CDR3 is CATSRTAGDRAYEQYF.

CDR3 loop: CSVELTMSYGYTF. This rearrangement joins TRBV29-1 to TRBJ1-2. The CDR3 consists of 13 residues. Germline loops: CDR1 SQVTM, CDR2 ANQGSEA.

This CDR3 reads CASSDPDSFGNTGELFF. The chain recombines TRBV6-4 with TRBJ2-2. Germline-derived CDR1 and CDR2 are MRHNA and SNTAGT. This CDR3 contains 17 residues.

The V and J genes are TRBV29-1 and TRBJ2-7; TCRdb's D call of TRBD1 is untestable without DNA. This CDR3 contains 12 residues. Per the germline V gene, CDR1 is SQVTM and CDR2 is ANQGSEA. This CDR3 reads CSVGQGAYEQYF.

The chain couples TRBV20-1 to TRBJ2-7; TCRdb outputs TRBD1, but without DNA this stays unchecked. The CDR3 totals 14 residues. Germline lookup yields CDR1 DFQATT and CDR2 SNEGSKA (reference sequence). CDR3 sequence reads: CSARMLGQAYEQYF.

This rearrangement joins TRBV28 to TRBJ2-7; no DNA is available, so the TRBD2 call from TCRdb remains unchecked. Germline CDR1 reads MDHEN; CDR2 reads SYDVKM. CDR3 size: 14 residues. This CDR3 reads CASIPTVPSYEQYF. The variable domain in full, with the rest retrieved from reference TRBV28 and TRBJ2-7, is DVKVTQSSRYLVKRTGEKVFLECVQDMDHENMFWYRQDPGLGLRLIYFSYDVKMKEKGDIPEGYSVSREKKERFSLILESASTNQTSMYLCASIPTVPSYEQYFGPGTRLTVT.

The genes are TRBV7-8 and TRBJ2-7. The CDR3 contains 12 residues. The germline V gene encodes CDR1 SGHVS and CDR2 FQNEAQ. CDR3 protein: CASSPEDDEQYF.

The chain uses TRBV29-1 and TRBJ2-3; TCRdb picks TRBD1, but there is no DNA to check that call. The CDR3 is made up of 13 amino acids. Looked up from germline, CDR1 is SQVTM and CDR2 is ANQGSEA. CDR3 residues: CSVVWTETDTQYF.

The V gene is TRBV21-1, the J gene TRBJ2-7; absent DNA, TCRdb's TRBD1 call cannot be checked. TRBV21-1 is annotated as a pseudogene. This CDR3 is 14 amino acids long. The chain's CDR3 is CAIREGGPYYEQYF.

The V call is TRBV6-2 or TRBV6-3, the J call TRBJ2-6. Germline values: CDR1 MNHEY, CDR2 SVGEGT. The CDR3 contains 15 residues. The CDR3 reads CASSSDPSGANVLTF.

The V call is TRBV6-1, the J call TRBJ2-7; TCRdb picks TRBD1, but there is no DNA to check that call. In germline, CDR1 is MNHNS, CDR2 SASEGT. CDR3 size: 14 residues. CDR3: CASSEAGQDYEQYF.

The chain uses TRBV12-3 or TRBV12-4 and TRBJ1-2. CDR3 length equals 14 residues. The CDR3 here is CASSLTDGPYGYTF.

V gene TRBV12-3 or TRBV12-4 combines with J gene TRBJ2-1; TCRdb's assignment of TRBD1 cannot be checked, as there is no DNA. CDR3 length equals 14 residues. CDR3 protein: CASSLGGAYNEQFF.

The V call is TRBV9, the J call TRBJ2-2; as DNA is missing, the TRBD2 call by TCRdb cannot be tested. The CDR3 is made up of 13 amino acids. Per the germline V gene, CDR1 is SGDLS and CDR2 is YYNGEE. CDR3 residues: CASSVTSAGELFF.

J is TRBJ2-7 and V is TRBV29-1; TCRdb outputs TRBD1, but without DNA this stays unchecked. Per germline, CDR1 SQVTM and CDR2 ANQGSEA. This CDR3 contains 11 residues. CDR3: CSVGDGYEQYF.

The chain recombines TRBV7-9 with TRBJ1-1. The CDR3 totals 12 residues. The V gene's germline CDR1 is SEHNR and CDR2 FQNEAQ (reference sequence). The CDR3 protein is CASSLIESEAFF.